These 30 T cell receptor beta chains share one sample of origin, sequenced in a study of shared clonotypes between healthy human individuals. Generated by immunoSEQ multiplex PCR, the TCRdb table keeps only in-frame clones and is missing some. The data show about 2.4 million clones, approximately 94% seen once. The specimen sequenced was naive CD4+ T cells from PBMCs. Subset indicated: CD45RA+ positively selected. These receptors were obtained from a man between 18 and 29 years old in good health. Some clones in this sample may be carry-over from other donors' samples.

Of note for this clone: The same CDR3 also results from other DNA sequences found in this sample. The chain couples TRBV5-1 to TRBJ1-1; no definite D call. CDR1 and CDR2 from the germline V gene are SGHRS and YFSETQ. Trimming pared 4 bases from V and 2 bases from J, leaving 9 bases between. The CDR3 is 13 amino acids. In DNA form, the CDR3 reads TGCGCCAGCAGCCTGGGAAGTAACACTGAAGCTTTCTTT. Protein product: CASSLGSNTEAFF.

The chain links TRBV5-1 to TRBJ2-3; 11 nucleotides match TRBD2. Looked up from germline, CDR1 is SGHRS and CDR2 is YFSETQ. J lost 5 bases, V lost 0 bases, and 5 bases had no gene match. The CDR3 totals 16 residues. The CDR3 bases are TGCGCCAGCAGCTTGGCCGATAGCGGGAGGGGAGATACGCAGTATTTT. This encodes CASSLADSGRGDTQYF.

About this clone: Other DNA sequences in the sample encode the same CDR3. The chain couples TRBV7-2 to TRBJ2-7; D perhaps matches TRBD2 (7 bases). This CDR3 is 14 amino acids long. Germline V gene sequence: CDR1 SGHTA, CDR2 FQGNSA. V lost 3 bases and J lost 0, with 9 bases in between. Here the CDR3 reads CASSLGGGSYEQYF. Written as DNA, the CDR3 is TGTGCCAGCAGCTTGGGAGGGGGCTCCTACGAGCAGTACTTC.

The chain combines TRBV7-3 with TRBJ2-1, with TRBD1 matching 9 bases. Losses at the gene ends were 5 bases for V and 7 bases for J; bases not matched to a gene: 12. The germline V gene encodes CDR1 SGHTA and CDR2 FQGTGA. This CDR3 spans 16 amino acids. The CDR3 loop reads CASSLEQGARGNEQFF. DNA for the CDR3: TGTGCCAGCAGCCTCGAACAGGGGGCGAGGGGGAATGAGCAGTTCTTC.

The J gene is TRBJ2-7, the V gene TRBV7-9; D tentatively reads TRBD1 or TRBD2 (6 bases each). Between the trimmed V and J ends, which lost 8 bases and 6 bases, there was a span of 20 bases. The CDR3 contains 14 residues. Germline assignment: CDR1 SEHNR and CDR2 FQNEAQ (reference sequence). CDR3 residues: CASHKGGLGSEQYF. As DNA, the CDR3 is TGTGCCAGCCATAAGGGGGGCCTAGGTTCCGAGCAGTACTTC.

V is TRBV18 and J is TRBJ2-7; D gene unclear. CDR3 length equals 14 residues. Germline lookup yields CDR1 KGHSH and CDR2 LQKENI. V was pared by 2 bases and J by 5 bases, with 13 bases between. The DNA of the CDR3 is TGTGCCAGCTCACCAATGACGGCACTGAACGAGCAGTACTTC. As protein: CASSPMTALNEQYF.

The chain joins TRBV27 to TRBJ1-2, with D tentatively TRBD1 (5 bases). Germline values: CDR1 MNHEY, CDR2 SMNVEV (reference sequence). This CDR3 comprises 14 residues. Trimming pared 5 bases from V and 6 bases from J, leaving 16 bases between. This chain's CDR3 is CASSGIGEGDGYTF. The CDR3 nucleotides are TGTGCCAGCAGTGGTATAGGGGAAGGGGATGGCTACACCTTC.

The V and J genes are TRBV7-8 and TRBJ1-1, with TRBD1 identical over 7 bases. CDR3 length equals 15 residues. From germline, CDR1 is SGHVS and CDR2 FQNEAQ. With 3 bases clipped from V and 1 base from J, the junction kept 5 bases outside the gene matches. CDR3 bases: TGTGCCAGCAGCTTCCAGGGGGAACGGAACACTGAAGCTTTCTTT. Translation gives CASSFQGERNTEAFF.

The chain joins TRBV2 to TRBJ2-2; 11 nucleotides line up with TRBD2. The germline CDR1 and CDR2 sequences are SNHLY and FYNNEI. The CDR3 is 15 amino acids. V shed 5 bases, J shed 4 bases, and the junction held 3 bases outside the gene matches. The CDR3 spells CASSPSGRSTGELFF. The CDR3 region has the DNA TGTGCCAGCAGTCCTAGCGGGAGGAGCACCGGGGAGCTGTTTTTT.

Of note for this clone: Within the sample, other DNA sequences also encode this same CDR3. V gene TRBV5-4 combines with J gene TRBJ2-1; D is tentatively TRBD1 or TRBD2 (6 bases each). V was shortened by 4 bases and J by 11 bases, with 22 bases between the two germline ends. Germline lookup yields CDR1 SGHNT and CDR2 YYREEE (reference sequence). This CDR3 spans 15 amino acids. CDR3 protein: CASSHNGGLAPQQFF. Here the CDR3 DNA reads TGTGCCAGCAGCCATAACGGGGGCTTGGCCCCACAGCAGTTCTTC.

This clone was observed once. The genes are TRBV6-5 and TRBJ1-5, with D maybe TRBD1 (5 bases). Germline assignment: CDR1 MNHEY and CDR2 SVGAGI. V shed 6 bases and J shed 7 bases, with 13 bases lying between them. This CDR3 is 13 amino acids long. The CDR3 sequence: CASRQGKEQPQHF. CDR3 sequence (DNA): TGTGCCAGCAGGCAGGGAAAGGAGCAGCCCCAGCATTTT.

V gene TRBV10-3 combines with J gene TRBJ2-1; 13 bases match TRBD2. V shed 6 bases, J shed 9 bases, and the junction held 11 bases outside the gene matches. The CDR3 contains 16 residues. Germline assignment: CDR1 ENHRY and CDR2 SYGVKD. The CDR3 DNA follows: TGTGCCATCAGCCTGACTAGCGGGAGGCCTCAAGGTGAGCAGTTCTTC. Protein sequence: CAISLTSGRPQGEQFF.

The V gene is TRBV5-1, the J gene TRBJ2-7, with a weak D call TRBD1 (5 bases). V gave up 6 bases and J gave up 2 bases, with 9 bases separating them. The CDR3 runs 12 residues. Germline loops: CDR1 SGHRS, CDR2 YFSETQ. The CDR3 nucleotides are TGCGCCAGCAAGGGGTCCACCTACGAGCAGTACTTC. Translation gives CASKGSTYEQYF.

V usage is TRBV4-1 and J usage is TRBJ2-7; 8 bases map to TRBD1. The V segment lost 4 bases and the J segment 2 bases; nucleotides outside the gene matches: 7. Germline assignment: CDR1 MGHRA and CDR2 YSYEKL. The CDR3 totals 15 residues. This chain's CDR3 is CASSLMDRAAYEQYF. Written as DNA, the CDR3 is TGCGCCAGCAGCCTAATGGACAGGGCGGCCTACGAGCAGTACTTC.

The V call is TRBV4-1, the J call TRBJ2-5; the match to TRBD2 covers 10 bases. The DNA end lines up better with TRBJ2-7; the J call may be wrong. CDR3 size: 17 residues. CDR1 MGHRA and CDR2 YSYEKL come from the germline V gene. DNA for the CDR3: TGCGCCAGCAGCCAAGATGCAAGCGGGAGGGCCTGGGACGAGCAGTACTTC. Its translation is CASSQDASGRAWDEQYF.

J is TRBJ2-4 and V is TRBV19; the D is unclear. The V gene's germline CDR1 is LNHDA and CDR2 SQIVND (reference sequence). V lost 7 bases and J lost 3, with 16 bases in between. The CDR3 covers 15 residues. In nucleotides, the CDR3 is TGTGCCAGTAACCTCCAGCTTCTCCACAAAAACATTCAGTACTTC. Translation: CASNLQLLHKNIQYF.

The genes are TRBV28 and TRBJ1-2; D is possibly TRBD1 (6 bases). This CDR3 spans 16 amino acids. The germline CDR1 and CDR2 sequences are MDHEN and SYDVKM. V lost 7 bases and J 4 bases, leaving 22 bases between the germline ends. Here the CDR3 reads CASKAQWGGAGYGYTF. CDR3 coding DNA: TGTGCCAGCAAAGCACAGTGGGGGGGCGCAGGCTATGGCTACACCTTC.

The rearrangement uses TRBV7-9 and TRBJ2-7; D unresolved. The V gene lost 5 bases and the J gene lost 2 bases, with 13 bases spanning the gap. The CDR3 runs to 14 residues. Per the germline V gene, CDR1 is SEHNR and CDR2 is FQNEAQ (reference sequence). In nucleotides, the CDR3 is TGTGCCAGCAGCCCCCGGACCTATACCTACGAGCAGTACTTC. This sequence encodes CASSPRTYTYEQYF.

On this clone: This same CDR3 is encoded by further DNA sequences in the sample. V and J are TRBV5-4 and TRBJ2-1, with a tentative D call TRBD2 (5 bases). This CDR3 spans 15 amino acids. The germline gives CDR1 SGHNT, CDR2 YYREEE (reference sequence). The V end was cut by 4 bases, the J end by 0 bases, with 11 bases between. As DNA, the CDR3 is TGTGCCAGCAGCCGAGCGGCTAGCTCCTACAATGAGCAGTTCTTC. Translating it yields CASSRAASSYNEQFF.

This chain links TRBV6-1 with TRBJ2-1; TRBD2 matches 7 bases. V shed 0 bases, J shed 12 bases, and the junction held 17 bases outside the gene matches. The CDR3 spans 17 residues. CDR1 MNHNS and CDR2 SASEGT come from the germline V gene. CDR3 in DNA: TGTGCCAGCAGTGAAGCGGGTGGGGGGACTATGGGCTTAGGGCAGTTCTTC. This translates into CASSEAGGGTMGLGQFF.

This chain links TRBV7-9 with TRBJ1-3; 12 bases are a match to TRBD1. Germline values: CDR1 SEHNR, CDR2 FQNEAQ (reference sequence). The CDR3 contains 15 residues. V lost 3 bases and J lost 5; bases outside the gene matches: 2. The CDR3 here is CASSFGTGGRNTIYF. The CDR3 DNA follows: TGTGCCAGCAGCTTCGGGACAGGGGGCAGAAACACCATATATTTT.

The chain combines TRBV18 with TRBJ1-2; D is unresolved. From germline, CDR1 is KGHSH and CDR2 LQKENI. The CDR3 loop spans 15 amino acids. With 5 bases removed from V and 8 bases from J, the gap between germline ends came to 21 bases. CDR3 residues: CASSTDTPLSGGYTF. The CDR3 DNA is TGTGCCAGCTCAACAGACACCCCCCTGAGCGGGGGCTACACCTTC.

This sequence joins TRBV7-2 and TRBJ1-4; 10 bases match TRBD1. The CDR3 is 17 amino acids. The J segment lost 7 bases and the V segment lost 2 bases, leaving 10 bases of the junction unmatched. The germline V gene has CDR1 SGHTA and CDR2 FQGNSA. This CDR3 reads CASSLLNPGTGAEKLFF. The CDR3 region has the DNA TGTGCCAGCAGCTTATTAAATCCCGGGACAGGGGCTGAAAAACTGTTTTTT. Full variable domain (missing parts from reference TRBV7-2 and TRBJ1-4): GAGVSQSPSNKVTEKGKDVELRCDPISGHTALYWYRQSLGQGLEFLIYFQGNSAPDKSGLPSDRFSAERTGGSVSTLTIQRTQQEDSAVYLCASSLLNPGTGAEKLFFGSGTQLSVL.

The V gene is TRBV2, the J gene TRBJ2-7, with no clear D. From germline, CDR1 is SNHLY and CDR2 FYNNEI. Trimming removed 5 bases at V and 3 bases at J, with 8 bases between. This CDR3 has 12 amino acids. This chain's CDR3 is CASSRAYYEQYF. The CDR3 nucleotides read TGTGCCAGCAGTAGAGCCTACTACGAGCAGTACTTC. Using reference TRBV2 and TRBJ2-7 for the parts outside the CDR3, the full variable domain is EPEVTQTPSHQVTQMGQEVILRCVPISNHLYFYWYRQILGQKVEFLVSFYNNEISEKSEIFDDQFSVERPDGSNFTLKIRSTKLEDSAMYFCASSRAYYEQYFGPGTRLTVT.

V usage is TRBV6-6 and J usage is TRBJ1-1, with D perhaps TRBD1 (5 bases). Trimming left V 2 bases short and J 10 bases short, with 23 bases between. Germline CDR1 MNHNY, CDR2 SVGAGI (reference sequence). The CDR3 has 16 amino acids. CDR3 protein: CASSYVAGSTTYGAFF. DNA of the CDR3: TGTGCCAGCAGTTACGTAGCAGGGAGTACCACTTATGGAGCTTTCTTT.

The CDR3 sequence is CASSDLWDTQYF. CDR3 DNA sequence: TGTGCCAGCAGTGATCTCTGGGATACGCAGTATTTT. The V gene is TRBV2, the J gene TRBJ2-3; D is uncertain. The CDR3 extends over 12 amino acids. Deletions cut 3 bases from V and 6 bases from J, with 7 bases between. CDR1 and CDR2 from the germline V gene are SNHLY and FYNNEI.

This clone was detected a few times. CDR3: CASTQKGGVSGYTF. In nucleotides, the CDR3 is TGTGCCTCGACCCAAAAGGGTGGGGTCTCTGGCTACACCTTC. This sequence joins TRBV30 and TRBJ1-2; D gene ambiguous. This CDR3 is 14 amino acids long. V gave up 7 bases and J gave up 7 bases, with 22 bases separating them. Germline assignment: CDR1 GTSNPN and CDR2 SVGIG (reference sequence).

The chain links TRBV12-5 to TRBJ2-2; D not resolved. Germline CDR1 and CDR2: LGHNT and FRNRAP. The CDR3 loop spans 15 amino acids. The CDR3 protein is CASSQGEMNTGELFF. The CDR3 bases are TGTGCATCGTCCCAAGGAGAAATGAACACCGGGGAGCTGTTTTTT.

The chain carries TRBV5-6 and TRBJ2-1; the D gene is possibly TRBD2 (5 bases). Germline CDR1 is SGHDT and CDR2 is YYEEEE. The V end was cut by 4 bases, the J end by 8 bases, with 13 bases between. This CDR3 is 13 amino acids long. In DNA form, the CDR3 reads TGTGCCAGCAGCCCTCCGGGGAGTTATGAGCAGTTCTTC. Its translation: CASSPPGSYEQFF.

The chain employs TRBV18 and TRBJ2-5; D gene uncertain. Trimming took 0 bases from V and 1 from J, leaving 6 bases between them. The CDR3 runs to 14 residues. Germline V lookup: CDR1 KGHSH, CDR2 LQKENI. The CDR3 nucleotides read TGTGCCAGCTCACCACCGGCCATCCAAGAGACCCAGTACTTC. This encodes CASSPPAIQETQYF. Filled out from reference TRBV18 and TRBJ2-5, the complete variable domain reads NAGVMQNPRHLVRRRGQEARLRCSPMKGHSHVYWYRQLPEEGLKFMVYLQKENIIDESGMPKERFSAEFPKEGPSILRIQQVVRGDSAAYFCASSPPAIQETQYFGPGTRLLVL.